This T cell receptor beta chain came from a study of Ad26.COV2.S vaccination and SARS-CoV-2 variants. Study-level information: Donor was assigned to the Ad26.COV2.S arm of trial COV1001. Ad26.COV2.S shots went into the muscle once or twice, 56 days apart.

Stated treatment: roughly 19 received Ad26.COV2.S at low or high dose, single or two shots; 5 received placebo; per-sample allocation not given. Specimen acquisition occurred on day 63 following the initial vaccine or placebo injection. The table came from immunoSEQ multiplex PCR; TCRdb's copy has only in-frame clones and leaves some out. The repertoire holds some 250,000 clones, roughly 90% seen once, with around 11% in the top ten. Looked up from germline, CDR1 is SGHRS and CDR2 is YFSETQ. The CDR3 contains 14 residues. Deletions cut 3 bases from V and 2 bases from J, with 12 bases between. This TCR was sampled from a person between 18 and 59 years old who received the Ad26.COV2.S COVID-19 vaccine or a placebo. This sequence joins TRBV5-1 and TRBJ2-7; D is possibly TRBD1 (6 bases). Specimen: peripheral blood, collected in a trial of Ad26.COV2.S vaccine versus placebo. The CDR3 protein is CASSSTGFPYEQYF. The CDR3 bases are TGCGCCAGCAGCTCGACAGGTTTCCCCTACGAGCAGTACTTC. The whole variable domain, remainder taken from reference TRBV5-1 and TRBJ2-7, is KAGVTQTPRYLIKTRGQQVTLSCSPISGHRSVSWYQQTPGQGLQFLFEYFSETQRNKGNFPGRFSGRQFSNSRSEMNVSTLELGDSALYLCASSSTGFPYEQYFGPGTRLTVT.